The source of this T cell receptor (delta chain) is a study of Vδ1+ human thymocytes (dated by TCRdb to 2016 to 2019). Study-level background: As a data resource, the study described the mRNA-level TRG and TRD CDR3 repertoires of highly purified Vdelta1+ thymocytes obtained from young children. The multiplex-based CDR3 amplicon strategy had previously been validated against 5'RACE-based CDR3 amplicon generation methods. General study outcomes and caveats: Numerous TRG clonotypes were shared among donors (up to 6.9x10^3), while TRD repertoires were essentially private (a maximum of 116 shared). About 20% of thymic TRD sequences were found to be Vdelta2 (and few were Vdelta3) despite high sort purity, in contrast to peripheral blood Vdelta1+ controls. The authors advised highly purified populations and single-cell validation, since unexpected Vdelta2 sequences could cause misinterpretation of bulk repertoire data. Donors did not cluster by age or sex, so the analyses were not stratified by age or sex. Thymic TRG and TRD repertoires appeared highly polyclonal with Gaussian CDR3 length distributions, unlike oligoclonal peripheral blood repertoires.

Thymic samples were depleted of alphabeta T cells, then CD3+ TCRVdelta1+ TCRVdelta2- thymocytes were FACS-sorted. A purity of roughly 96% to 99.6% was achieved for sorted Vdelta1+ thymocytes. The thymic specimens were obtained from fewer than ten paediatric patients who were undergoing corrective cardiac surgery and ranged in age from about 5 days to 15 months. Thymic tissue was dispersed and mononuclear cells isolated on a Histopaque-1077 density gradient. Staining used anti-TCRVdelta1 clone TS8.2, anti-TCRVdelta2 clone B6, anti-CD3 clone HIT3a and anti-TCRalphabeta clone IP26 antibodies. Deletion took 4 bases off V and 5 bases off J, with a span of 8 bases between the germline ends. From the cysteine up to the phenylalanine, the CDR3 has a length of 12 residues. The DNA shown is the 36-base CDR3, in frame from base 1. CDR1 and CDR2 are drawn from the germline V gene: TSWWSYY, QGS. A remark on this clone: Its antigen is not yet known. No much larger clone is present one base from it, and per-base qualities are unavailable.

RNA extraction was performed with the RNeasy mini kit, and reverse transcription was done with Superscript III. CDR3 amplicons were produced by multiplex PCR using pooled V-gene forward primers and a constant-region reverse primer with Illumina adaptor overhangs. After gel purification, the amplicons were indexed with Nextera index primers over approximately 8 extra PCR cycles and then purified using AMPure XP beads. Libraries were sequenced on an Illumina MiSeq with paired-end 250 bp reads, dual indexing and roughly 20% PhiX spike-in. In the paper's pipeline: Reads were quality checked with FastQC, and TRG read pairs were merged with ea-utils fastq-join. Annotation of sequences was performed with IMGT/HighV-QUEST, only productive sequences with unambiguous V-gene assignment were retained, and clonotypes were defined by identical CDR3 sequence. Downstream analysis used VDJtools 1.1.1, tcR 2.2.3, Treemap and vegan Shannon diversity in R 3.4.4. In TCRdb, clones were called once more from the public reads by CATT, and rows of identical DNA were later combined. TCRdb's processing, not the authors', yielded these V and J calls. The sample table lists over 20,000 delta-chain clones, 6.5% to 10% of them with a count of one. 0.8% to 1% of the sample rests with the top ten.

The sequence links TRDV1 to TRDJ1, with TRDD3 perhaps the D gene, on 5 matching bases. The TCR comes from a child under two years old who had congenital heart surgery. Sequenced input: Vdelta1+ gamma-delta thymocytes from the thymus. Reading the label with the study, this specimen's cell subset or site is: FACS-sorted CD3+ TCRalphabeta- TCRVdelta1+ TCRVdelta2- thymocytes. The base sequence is TGTGCTCTTGGGGTCCCTGGGGATAAACTCATCTTT. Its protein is CALGVPGDKLIF.